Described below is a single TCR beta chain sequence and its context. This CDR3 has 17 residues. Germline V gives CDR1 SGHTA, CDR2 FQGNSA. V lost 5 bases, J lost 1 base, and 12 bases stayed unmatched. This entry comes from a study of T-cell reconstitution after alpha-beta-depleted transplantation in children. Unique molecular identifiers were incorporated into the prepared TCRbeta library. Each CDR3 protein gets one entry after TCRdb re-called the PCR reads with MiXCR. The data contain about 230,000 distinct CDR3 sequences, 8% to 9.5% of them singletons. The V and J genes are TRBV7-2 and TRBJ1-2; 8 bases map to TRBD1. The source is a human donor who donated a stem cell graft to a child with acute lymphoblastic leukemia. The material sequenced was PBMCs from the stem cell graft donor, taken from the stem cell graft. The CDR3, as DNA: TGTGCCAGCAGCCCCGATCCTAGGACAGGGAGTAACTATGGCTACACCTTC. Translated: CASSPDPRTGSNYGYTF.